This TCR beta chain derives from a study of PD-L1 blockade in urothelial cancer. V gave up 2 bases and J gave up 6 bases; unmatched junction bases: 3. From germline, CDR1 is SNHLY and CDR2 FYNNEI. The CDR3 has 15 residues. Generated by immunoSEQ multiplex PCR, the TCRdb table keeps only in-frame clones and is missing some. The data contain 71,000 or so clones, around nine tenths of them singletons. This sample comprised PBMCs, obtained around atezolizumab (anti-PD-L1) treatment. The sequence was collected from a man in his fifties or sixties with urothelial cancer. The rearrangement uses TRBV2 and TRBJ2-3; TRBD2 matches 12 bases. The CDR3 loop is CASSETSGGRDTQYF. CDR3 DNA: TGTGCCAGCAGTGAAACTAGCGGGGGGCGGGATACGCAGTATTTT.